This TCR beta chain was identified during a study of blood T cell repertoires in COVID-19. Across the whole study: Collection of acute and convalescent COVID-19 samples took place in the United States, Italy and Spain. PBMCs, B-cell-depleted T cells, or T cells were the source of the cDNA or gDNA that made up the material.

Original processing notes: Amplification from reference gene primers served as the basis for estimated nucleated cell counts. Measured with immunoSEQ multiplex PCR; TCRdb has only the in-frame clones, and not every one. V, J and clone size are taken as reported in that table, and D and trimming were inferred from the DNA itself. The repertoire holds tens of thousands of clones, with 75% to 95% as singletons. From germline, CDR1 is SGDLS and CDR2 YYNGEE. The CDR3 is 22 residues long. The ends lost 3 bases at V and 1 base at J; junction bases unmatched: 14. This clone was detected only once. Input material: peripheral blood. The TCR comes from a human donor with active COVID-19. The donor label of this sample is uncertain. The chain recombines TRBV9 with TRBJ2-6, with 15 bases lining up with TRBD2. The CDR3 coding sequence is TGTGCCAGCAGCGCACGAACGGGGACTAGCGGGGGGCCAGATTCTGGGGCCAACGTCCTGACTTTC. It specifies CASSARTGTSGGPDSGANVLTF.